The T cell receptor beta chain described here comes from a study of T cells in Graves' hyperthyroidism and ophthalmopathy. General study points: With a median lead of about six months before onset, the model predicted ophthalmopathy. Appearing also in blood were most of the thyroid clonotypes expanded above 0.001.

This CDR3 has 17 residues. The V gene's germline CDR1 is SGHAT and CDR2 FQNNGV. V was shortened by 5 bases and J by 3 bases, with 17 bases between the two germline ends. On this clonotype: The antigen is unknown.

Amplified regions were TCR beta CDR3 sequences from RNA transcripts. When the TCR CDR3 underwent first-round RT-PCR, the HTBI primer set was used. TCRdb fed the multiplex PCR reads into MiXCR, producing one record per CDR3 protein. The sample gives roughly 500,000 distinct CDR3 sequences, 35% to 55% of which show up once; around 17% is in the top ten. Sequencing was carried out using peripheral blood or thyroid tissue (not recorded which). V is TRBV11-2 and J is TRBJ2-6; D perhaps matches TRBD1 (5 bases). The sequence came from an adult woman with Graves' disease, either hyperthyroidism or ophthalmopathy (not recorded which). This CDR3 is CASSAPSGKHGANVLTF. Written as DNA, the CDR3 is TGTGCCAGCAGCGCCCCCTCAGGGAAACATGGGGCCAACGTCCTGACTTTC.